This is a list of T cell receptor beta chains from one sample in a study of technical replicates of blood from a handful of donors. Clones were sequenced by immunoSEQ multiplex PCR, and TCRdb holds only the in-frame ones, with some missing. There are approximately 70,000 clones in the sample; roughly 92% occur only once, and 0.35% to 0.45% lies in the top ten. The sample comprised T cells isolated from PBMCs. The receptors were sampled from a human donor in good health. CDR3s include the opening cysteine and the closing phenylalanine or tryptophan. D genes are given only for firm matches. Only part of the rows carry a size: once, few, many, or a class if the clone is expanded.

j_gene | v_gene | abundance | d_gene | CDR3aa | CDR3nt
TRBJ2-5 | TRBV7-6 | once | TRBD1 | CASSLGQLETQYF | TGTGCCAGCAGCTTGGGACAGCTAGAGACCCAGTACTTC
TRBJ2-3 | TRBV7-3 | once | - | CASSLLGGGGTDTQYF | TGTGCCAGCAGCCTACTGGGCGGAGGAGGCACAGATACGCAGTATTTT
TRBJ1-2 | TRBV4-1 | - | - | CASSQAFQGNYGYTF | TGCGCCAGCAGCCAAGCCTTCCAGGGGAACTATGGCTACACCTTC
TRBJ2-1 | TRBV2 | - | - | CASNTQGGGNEQFF | TGTGCCAGCAATACCCAGGGTGGCGGCAATGAGCAGTTCTTC
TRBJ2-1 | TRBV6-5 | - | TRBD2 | CASSPLAGAYNEQFF | TGTGCCAGCAGTCCCCTAGCGGGAGCCTACAATGAGCAGTTCTTC
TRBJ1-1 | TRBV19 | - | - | CASSIGWGENTEAFF | TGTGCCAGTAGTATAGGGTGGGGGGAAAACACTGAAGCTTTCTTT
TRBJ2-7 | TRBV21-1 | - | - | CASSLFGTVSYEQYF | TGTGCCAGCAGTCTTTTCGGGACTGTTTCCTACGAGCAGTACTTC
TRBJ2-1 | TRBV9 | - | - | CASSVKTGASYNEQFF | TGTGCCAGCAGCGTAAAAACAGGAGCCTCCTACAATGAGCAGTTCTTC
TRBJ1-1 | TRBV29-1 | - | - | CSVRENTEAFF | TGCAGCGTTAGAGAGAACACTGAAGCTTTCTTT
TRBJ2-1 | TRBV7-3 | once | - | CASSTTSSYNEQFF | TGTGCCAGCAGCACCACGAGCTCCTACAATGAGCAGTTCTTC
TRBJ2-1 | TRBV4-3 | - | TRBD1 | CASSQGQGARNEQFF | TGCGCCAGCAGCCAAGGACAGGGGGCGAGAAATGAGCAGTTCTTC
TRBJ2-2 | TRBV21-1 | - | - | CASSRETSGRISTGELFF | TGTGCCAGCAGCAGAGAGACTAGCGGGAGAATTTCCACCGGGGAGCTGTTTTTT
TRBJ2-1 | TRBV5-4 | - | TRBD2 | CASTPRGSSGSYNEQFF | TGTGCCAGCACCCCCCGCGGGTCTAGCGGTTCCTACAATGAGCAGTTCTTC
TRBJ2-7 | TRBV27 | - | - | CASSLQGPYEQYF | TGTGCCAGCAGTCTACAGGGACCCTACGAGCAGTACTTC
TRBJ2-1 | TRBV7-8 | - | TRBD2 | CASSPGGSGDEQFF | TGTGCCAGCAGCCCAGGCGGGAGTGGGGATGAGCAGTTCTTC
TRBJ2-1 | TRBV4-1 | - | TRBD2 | CASSRSWGGRTNEQFF | TGCGCCAGCAGCCGTTCGTGGGGCGGGAGGACGAATGAGCAGTTCTTC
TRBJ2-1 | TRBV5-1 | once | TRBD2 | CASSETSGSYNEQFF | TGCGCCAGCAGCGAGACTAGCGGATCCTACAATGAGCAGTTCTTC